This T cell receptor beta chain was observed in a study of CD8 T cells in acute hepatitis C reinfection. CDR3 length equals 14 residues. Germline CDR1 SEHNR, CDR2 FQNEAQ (reference sequence). V was cut by 5 bases and J by 3 bases, with 11 bases left in between. Sequenced by immunoSEQ multiplex PCR; TCRdb stores in-frame clones only, minus some. The sample includes about 38,000 clones, roughly 88% of them seen just once. Regarding time point: naive CD8 control sorted from an acute-time-point sample. Sequencing was performed on naive CD8+ T cells from PBMCs. The chain uses TRBV7-9 and TRBJ1-5; D is unresolved. The receptor's source is a woman in her late teens or twenties who spontaneously cleared hepatitis C infection. CDR3 protein: CASSTGRVNQPQHF. The CDR3 nucleotides read TGTGCCAGCAGCACGGGGAGAGTCAATCAGCCCCAGCATTTT.